This T cell receptor beta chain was retrieved from a study of blood T cell repertoires in COVID-19. Germline values: CDR1 SNHLY, CDR2 FYNNEI. This CDR3 comprises 14 residues. With 6 bases removed from V and 0 bases from J, the gap between germline ends came to 9 bases. Original processing methods: How many nucleated cells were present was estimated from reference gene primer amplification. Only in-frame clones appear in the TCRdb table, and some are missing; sequencing was by immunoSEQ multiplex PCR. V and J calls and clone size are given by that table; D and trimming were obtained from the DNA. The sample records over 200,000 clones, more than 75% being singletons.

The TCR sequence derives from a man aged 40-49 years with active or convalescent COVID-19. The rearrangement joins TRBV2 to TRBJ1-5; D is ambiguous. Sequencing was performed on peripheral blood. In DNA, the CDR3 is TGTGCCAGCAGAAGCCATTATAGCAATCAGCCCCAGCATTTT. The encoded protein is CASRSHYSNQPQHF.